Included here is one T cell receptor beta chain sequence, with context. These data come from a study of Ad26.COV2.S vaccination and SARS-CoV-2 variants. The CDR3 totals 16 residues. J gave up 0 bases and V 0 bases, and 5 bases lay outside the gene matches. Germline CDR1 and CDR2: SGDLS and YYNGEE. Assay used: immunoSEQ multiplex PCR; TCRdb lists only in-frame clones, some missing. Seen here are about 400,000 clones, 83% observed once, and the top ten hold about 7.4%. Sample treatment: roughly 18 received Ad26.COV2.S at low or high dose, single or two shots; about 5 received placebo; per-sample allocation not given. Collection of samples fell on day 63 after the first vaccine or placebo injection.

This chain joins TRBV9 and TRBJ1-2; TRBD1 aligns across 7 bases. This TCR was sampled from a person aged 18 to 65 who received the Ad26.COV2.S COVID-19 vaccine or a placebo. The specimen was peripheral blood, collected in a trial of Ad26.COV2.S vaccine versus placebo. Here the CDR3 DNA reads TGTGCCAGCAGCGTAGGGACAGGAGGAGCTAACTATGGCTACACCTTC. Translation: CASSVGTGGANYGYTF.